Below, 18 T cell receptor beta chains from the same sample are listed, as sequenced in a study of shared clonotypes between healthy human individuals. This table comes from immunoSEQ multiplex PCR, and its TCRdb copy is limited to in-frame clones, with some not included. In the table there are about 110,000 clones, 67% of which are singletons. The sequencing sample was made of memory CD8+ T cells sorted from blood. Specified subset: CD45RO+ cells pooled with CCR7-negative TemRA cells. These receptors all come from a woman between 25 and 40 years old in good health.

This chain links TRBV19 with TRBJ2-1; a possible D gene is TRBD2 (5 bases). Trimming took 5 bases from V and 0 from J, leaving 11 bases between them. The CDR3 is 15 residues long. Per the germline V gene, CDR1 is LNHDA and CDR2 is SQIVND (reference sequence). CDR3 DNA: TGTGCCAGTAGTTCGGAGGCAAGCTCCTACAATGAGCAGTTCTTC. It specifies CASSSEASSYNEQFF.

This clone was recorded a few times. The chain joins TRBV28 to TRBJ1-2; no clear D. The germline V gene encodes CDR1 MDHEN and CDR2 SYDVKM. The CDR3 consists of 14 residues. V shed 2 bases and J shed 0 bases, with 7 bases lying between them. Here the CDR3 reads CASSLMGANYGYTF. Written as DNA, the CDR3 is TGTGCCAGCAGTTTAATGGGAGCTAACTATGGCTACACCTTC.

A word on this clone: A junction boundary mismatches the germline segment, possibly from a read error. This chain connects TRBV19 to TRBJ1-1; the D gene is possibly TRBD1 (6 bases). The CDR3 contains 14 residues. Per germline, CDR1 LNHDA and CDR2 SQIVND (reference sequence). The DNA for the CDR3 is TGTGCCAGTAGGATAGGGGGGAGAGGCACTGAAGCTTTCTTT. This codes for CASRIGGRGTEAFF. Full variable domain (outside the CDR3, taken from reference TRBV19 and TRBJ1-1): DGGITQSPKYLFRKEGQNVTLSCEQNLNHDAMYWYRQDPGQGLRLIYYSQIVNDFQKGDIAEGYSVSREKKESFPLTVTSAQKNPTAFYLCASRIGGRGTEAFFGQGTRLTVV.

Only one count was recorded for this clone. V gene TRBV29-1 combines with J gene TRBJ2-1, with 9 bases aligning to TRBD1. The J segment lost 8 bases and the V segment lost 6 bases, leaving 11 bases of the junction unmatched. Germline V lookup: CDR1 SQVTM, CDR2 ANQGSEA. The CDR3 consists of 14 residues. CDR3 in DNA: TGCAGCGTCCTGGGCTACAGGGGGCCGGATGAGCAGTTCTTC. It is translated as CSVLGYRGPDEQFF.

This clone was recorded a few times. The V call is TRBV11-1, the J call TRBJ2-1; D gene uncertain. The ends were cut back, 5 bases at V and 4 bases at J, with 3 bases in the middle. The CDR3 runs to 11 residues. Germline CDR1 reads SGHAT; CDR2 reads FQDESV (reference sequence). The CDR3 nucleotides are TGTGCCAGCAGCGCTTACAATGAGCAGTTCTTC. Translated: CASSAYNEQFF. Full variable domain (missing parts from reference TRBV11-1 and TRBJ2-1): EAEVAQSPRYKITEKSQAVAFWCDPISGHATLYWYRQILGQGPELLVQFQDESVVDDSQLPKDRFSAERLKGVDSTLKIQPAELGDSAMYLCASSAYNEQFFGPGTRLTVL.

This clone was observed many times. The chain carries TRBV6-5 and TRBJ2-1; D remains ambiguous. The germline V gene has CDR1 MNHEY and CDR2 SVGAGI. V lost 7 bases and J 6 bases, leaving 19 bases between the germline ends. The CDR3 has 15 residues. The CDR3 coding sequence is TGTGCCAGCACAAGTAGTCTTTTCGGTATCAATGAGCAGTTCTTC. Amino acids: CASTSSLFGINEQFF.

The chain links TRBV27 to TRBJ2-7, with D maybe TRBD1 (6 bases). Trimming cost V 3 bases and J 2 bases, with 11 bases left between them. Germline V gene data show CDR1 as MNHEY and CDR2 as SMNVEV (reference sequence). CDR3 size: 14 residues. The chain's CDR3 is CASSFVGQTYEQYF. The CDR3 DNA reads as TGTGCCAGCAGTTTTGTAGGACAGACCTACGAGCAGTACTTC.

The chain uses TRBV7-9 and TRBJ1-1; weak D call: TRBD1 (6 bases). The CDR3 covers 15 residues. Looked up from germline, CDR1 is SEHNR and CDR2 is FQNEAQ (reference sequence). Trimming left V 10 bases short and J 0 bases short, with 18 bases between. The CDR3 sequence is CAIEPNTGMNTEAFF. The CDR3 nucleotides read TGTGCCATCGAACCAAATACAGGGATGAACACTGAAGCTTTCTTT.

CDR3 protein: CASSLSGQGAGELFF. The CDR3 nucleotides are TGCGCCAGCAGCCTAAGCGGACAGGGAGCCGGGGAGCTGTTTTTT. The genes are TRBV5-1 and TRBJ2-2, with TRBD1 matching 8 bases. The V and J ends lost 4 bases and 6 bases, in that order; junction bases with no gene match: 8. The germline V gene encodes CDR1 SGHRS and CDR2 YFSETQ. The CDR3 length is 15 residues.

This chain joins TRBV4-1 and TRBJ2-1; 7 nucleotides match TRBD1. The germline V gene has CDR1 MGHRA and CDR2 YSYEKL. The length of the CDR3 is 16 residues. The trim removed 1 base at V and 5 bases at J, leaving 8 bases unmatched. The CDR3 DNA reads TGCGCCAGCAGCCAAGCCCGCGGACAGGTGGACAATGAGCAGTTCTTC. Encoded protein: CASSQARGQVDNEQFF.

This clone was found once. The J gene is TRBJ2-7, the V gene TRBV30, with TRBD1 matching over 7 bases. This CDR3 is built from 14 residues. Looked up from germline, CDR1 is GTSNPN and CDR2 is SVGIG (reference sequence). Trimming took 2 bases from V and 0 from J; bases not matched to a gene: 4. CDR3 DNA sequence: TGTGCCTGGAGTTTCGGGACAGACTCCTACGAGCAGTACTTC. It is translated as CAWSFGTDSYEQYF.

A single count supports this clone. The genes are TRBV2 and TRBJ2-7; D might be TRBD1 or TRBD2, each matching 5 bases. This CDR3 region has 15 residues. Trimming took off 6 bases at V and 0 bases at J, with 15 bases between the two ends. CDR1 is SNHLY, CDR2 FYNNEI, per germline. CDR3 sequence: CASSYVPGPSYEQYF. CDR3 in DNA: TGTGCCAGCAGCTACGTTCCGGGACCCTCCTACGAGCAGTACTTC.

The chain couples TRBV27 to TRBJ2-2; no clear D gene. Germline V CDR1 and CDR2: MNHEY, SMNVEV (reference sequence). The CDR3 has 12 residues. V lost 5 bases to trimming and J lost 7 bases, with 8 bases between them. The DNA for the CDR3 is TGTGCCAGCAGTGGTAAGGTCGGGGAGCTGTTTTTT. This translates into CASSGKVGELFF.

The genes are TRBV19 and TRBJ2-2; TRBD1 matches at 7 bases. Germline assignment: CDR1 LNHDA and CDR2 SQIVND (reference sequence). Trimming cost V 5 bases and J 6 bases; bases outside gene matches: 12. CDR3 size: 16 residues. CDR3 residues: CASSPSTGWFAGELFF. In DNA form, the CDR3 reads TGTGCCAGTAGTCCCTCGACAGGGTGGTTCGCCGGGGAGCTGTTTTTT.

The chain is built from TRBV5-1 and TRBJ1-1; D possibly corresponds to TRBD1 (5 bases). This CDR3 contains 18 residues. CDR1 and CDR2 from the germline V gene are SGHRS and YFSETQ. With 4 bases removed from V and 4 bases from J, the gap between germline ends came to 26 bases. The chain's CDR3 is CASSRQTGGGKLGTEAFF. The CDR3 DNA reads TGCGCCAGCAGCAGGCAAACCGGCGGGGGAAAATTGGGCACTGAAGCTTTCTTT.

The J gene is TRBJ2-2, the V gene TRBV27; D is unresolved. Trimming took off 7 bases at V and 8 bases at J, with 20 bases between the two ends. This CDR3 comprises 15 residues. Germline V lookup: CDR1 MNHEY, CDR2 SMNVEV (reference sequence). CDR3 DNA sequence: TGTGCCAGCAACCCACACTACAGAAAGAGAGGGGAGCTGTTTTTT. Amino acid sequence: CASNPHYRKRGELFF.

The rearrangement joins TRBV10-2 to TRBJ1-1; D remains unclear. The CDR3 sequence is 12 residues long. Germline V lookup: CDR1 WSHSY, CDR2 SAAADI. V was cut by 7 bases and J by 4 bases, with 10 bases left in between. CDR3 loop: CASTGFGTEAFF. The CDR3 coding sequence is TGCGCCAGCACAGGTTTCGGCACTGAAGCTTTCTTT.

The chain combines TRBV28 with TRBJ1-1; a weak D match, TRBD1 (6 bases). Trimming took off 6 bases at V and 4 bases at J, with 18 bases between the two ends. This CDR3 spans 15 amino acids. Germline-derived CDR1 and CDR2 are MDHEN and SYDVKM. In DNA form, the CDR3 reads TGTGCCAGCAGCTCCATCGGGGGCGTCGGCACTGAAGCTTTCTTT. Its translation is CASSSIGGVGTEAFF. The variable domain in full, with the rest retrieved from reference TRBV28 and TRBJ1-1, is DVKVTQSSRYLVKRTGEKVFLECVQDMDHENMFWYRQDPGLGLRLIYFSYDVKMKEKGDIPEGYSVSREKKERFSLILESASTNQTSMYLCASSSIGGVGTEAFFGQGTRLTVV.